The present T cell receptor beta chain was sequenced within a study of OX40 agonist ivuxolimab in advanced cancers. Across the study: Anti-PD-1, anti-PD-L1 or anti-CTLA-4 therapy given earlier was allowed, and 30% to 45% had some.

In germline, CDR1 is SEHNR, CDR2 FQNEAQ (reference sequence). Trimming took 5 bases from V and 6 from J, leaving 17 bases between them. This CDR3 comprises 14 residues. TCRdb keeps only in-frame clones here, not all; method: immunoSEQ multiplex PCR. In the table there are about 82,000 clones, 65% to 90% of which are singletons. Sequencing used CD4+ or CD8+ T cells sorted from blood, obtained in a trial of the OX40 agonist ivuxolimab. This clonotype originated in an adult with an advanced solid tumor such as melanoma, head and neck, liver or kidney cancer. The chain employs TRBV7-9 and TRBJ2-7, with unresolved D. For the CDR3, the DNA is TGTGCCAGCAGCCCACCCTCATCGGTGGGCGAGCAGTACTTC. This sequence encodes CASSPPSSVGEQYF.